Sequencing of this T cell receptor beta chain was carried out in a study of T cell responses to AZD1222 COVID-19 vaccine. For the study at large: Pooling covered second doses at about 4 or about 12 weeks. Study results and limitations: Scientists sampled the repertoires only once the peak T cell response had passed. Clonal diversity was possibly underestimated; the donors were predominantly white British and more often female.

Assay: immunoSEQ multiplex PCR; the TCRdb copy retains only in-frame clones and omits some. The table lists around 120,000 clones, 85% to 90% of them singletons. Germline V gene sequence: CDR1 MDHEN, CDR2 SYDVKM. CDR3 length: 14 amino acids. The V gene lost 3 bases and the J gene lost 7 bases, with 16 bases spanning the gap. Concerning this clone: Its target is unknown.

The rearrangement joins TRBV28 to TRBJ2-7, with TRBD1 as a possible D gene (6 bases). The sequence derives from an adult in good health. The material was peripheral blood, obtained on day 0 of AZD1222 vaccination. The CDR3 loop reads CASSFPGAGQEQYF. CDR3 nucleotides: TGTGCCAGCAGTTTCCCAGGGGCAGGTCAAGAGCAGTACTTC.